Below are 10 T cell receptor beta chains sequenced from a single sample in a study of cytomegalovirus exposure and HLA in healthy donors. Primers included in the PCR were 60 Vbeta and 13 Jbeta primers. The protocol was immunoSEQ multiplex PCR, while the TCRdb copy is restricted to in-frame clones and leaves out a portion. The sample lists about 140,000 clones; roughly four fifths were seen once. Source material: PBMCs. The receptors were gathered from a woman aged 40 to 50 in good health and CMV-seronegative.

This chain uses TRBV4-1 with TRBJ2-2; 7 nucleotides align to TRBD2. CDR1 and CDR2 from the germline V gene are MGHRA and YSYEKL. CDR3 length equals 17 residues. After removal of 3 bases from V and 4 bases from J, the junction contained 11 bases not matched to a gene. The CDR3 protein is CASSHGFFGRATGELFF. The CDR3 DNA reads as TGCGCCAGCAGCCACGGTTTCTTTGGGAGGGCCACCGGGGAGCTGTTTTTT.

The chain employs TRBV6-5 and TRBJ2-7; TRBD2 matches 7 bases. After removal of 4 bases from V and 6 bases from J, the junction contained 3 bases not matched to a gene. The CDR3 covers 12 residues. Germline V CDR1 and CDR2: MNHEY, SVGAGI. As DNA, the CDR3 is TGTGCCAGCAGTTCTAGCGGTGGCGAGCAGTACTTC. It is translated as CASSSSGGEQYF.

This clone has a handful of counts. The chain recombines TRBV15 with TRBJ2-7; 8 bases map to TRBD2. After removal of 9 bases from V and 3 bases from J, the junction contained 13 bases not matched to a gene. The CDR3 is 15 amino acids. CDR1 LNHNV and CDR2 YYDKDF come from the germline V gene (reference sequence). The CDR3 loop is CATNGGDTICYEQYF. Here the CDR3 DNA reads TGTGCCACTAACGGGGGGGACACGATCTGCTACGAGCAGTACTTC.

The gene calls are TRBV4-1 and TRBJ2-5, with D perhaps matching TRBD2 (5 bases). The CDR3 has 14 amino acids. V was shortened by 0 bases and J by 4 bases, with 9 bases between the two germline ends. From germline, CDR1 is MGHRA and CDR2 YSYEKL. CDR3 coding DNA: TGCGCCAGCAGCCAAGATGGCGGGCGAGAGACCCAGTACTTC. Translating gives CASSQDGGRETQYF.

The chain uses TRBV6-1 and TRBJ1-1; D is unresolved. V was pared by 3 bases and J by 1 base, with 12 bases between. The germline V gene encodes CDR1 MNHNS and CDR2 SASEGT. The CDR3 loop spans 15 amino acids. CDR3 amino acids: CASSDPHTPNTEAFF. The DNA of the CDR3 is TGTGCCAGCAGTGATCCCCACACCCCGAACACTGAAGCTTTCTTT.

V is TRBV9 and J is TRBJ2-3, with 9 bases lining up with TRBD1. With 4 bases clipped from V and 7 bases from J, the junction kept 10 bases outside the gene matches. Germline V gene sequence: CDR1 SGDLS, CDR2 YYNGEE. This CDR3 has 15 amino acids. The CDR3, as DNA: TGTGCCAGCAGCTTTGAAGACAGGGGGAGGAATACGCAGTATTTT. Its protein product is CASSFEDRGRNTQYF.

J is TRBJ2-3 and V is TRBV9, with a weak D call TRBD1 (5 bases). With 0 bases removed from V and 4 bases from J, the gap between germline ends came to 21 bases. Per the germline V gene, CDR1 is SGDLS and CDR2 is YYNGEE. This CDR3 is 18 amino acids long. The DNA of the CDR3 is TGTGCCAGCAGCGTAGGTGACAACAGGAGCCCCCGGGCAGATACGCAGTATTTT. As protein: CASSVGDNRSPRADTQYF.

Here the CDR3 DNA reads TGTGCCAGCAGCTTCCCACGAGGGGGGGGGCTTCATACGCAGTATTTT. It codes for CASSFPRGGGLHTQYF. This sequence joins TRBV7-8 and TRBJ2-3; a weak D match, TRBD2 (7 bases). Germline assignment: CDR1 SGHVS and CDR2 FQNEAQ. V dropped 3 bases and J dropped 7 bases, with 20 bases sitting between them. This CDR3 spans 16 amino acids.

The CDR3 DNA reads TGTGCCAGCAGCTCCGGACTAGCTGATGAGCAGTTCTTC. It specifies CASSSGLADEQFF. This sequence joins TRBV7-9 and TRBJ2-1, with 8 bases matching TRBD2. The CDR3 covers 13 residues. Germline lookup yields CDR1 SEHNR and CDR2 FQNEAQ (reference sequence). With V trimmed by 4 bases and J by 8 bases, 4 bases remained unmatched.

This clone came up once. The V call is TRBV7-8, the J call TRBJ2-7; 7 bases are shared with TRBD1. Germline lookup yields CDR1 SGHVS and CDR2 FQNEAQ. This CDR3 is 14 amino acids long. V lost 5 bases, J lost 2 bases, and 6 bases stayed unmatched. The CDR3 DNA reads as TGTGCCAGCAGCCTGCGGACAGGAACCTACGAGCAGTACTTC. Its protein product is CASSLRTGTYEQYF.